The present entry profiles one T cell receptor (beta chain) with its context. The antigen is undetermined. The data were obtained in a study of lymphopenia after photon versus proton radiotherapy. The V end lost 2 bases, the J end lost 2 bases, and 18 bases lay between the germline ends. The CDR3 has 17 residues. Germline V gene lookup returns CDR1 MDHEN and CDR2 SYDVKM. Broader study findings: Only patients who died were analyzed for survival; proton advantage is unproven. Under photons, naive T cells and diversity fell while effector/memory populations rose. Post-nadir diversity loss with photons came from oligoclonal expansion, particularly CD8+ Temra cells.

TCRdb keeps only in-frame clones here, not all; method: immunoSEQ multiplex PCR. Altogether roughly 63,000 clones are present, approximately 84% being singletons, with the ten largest covering approximately 2%. This chain connects TRBV28 to TRBJ1-1; no reliable D call. This TCR was sampled from a man aged 55 to 69 with pancreatic cancer. The sample in question was peripheral blood, obtained from a patient treated with proton-based radiotherapy. CDR3 sequence: CASSLSVNSVLNTEAFF. CDR3 sequence (DNA): TGTGCCAGCAGTTTAAGCGTCAACTCCGTACTCAACACTGAAGCTTTCTTT.